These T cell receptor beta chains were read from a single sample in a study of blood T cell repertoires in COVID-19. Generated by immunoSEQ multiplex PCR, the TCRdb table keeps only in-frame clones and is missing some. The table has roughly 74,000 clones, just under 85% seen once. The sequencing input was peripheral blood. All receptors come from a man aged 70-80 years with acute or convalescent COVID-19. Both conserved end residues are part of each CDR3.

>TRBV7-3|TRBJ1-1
CASSSGYRNTEAFF
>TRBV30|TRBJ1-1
CAWDSTGGTEAFF
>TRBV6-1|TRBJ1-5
CASSDGPPGDNQPQHF
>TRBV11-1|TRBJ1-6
CASSWDRNSPLHF
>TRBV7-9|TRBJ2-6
CASSAFVVTGDSGANVLTF
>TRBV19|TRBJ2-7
CASSMEQGSYEQYF
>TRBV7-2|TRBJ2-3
CASSPARGVSRTQYF
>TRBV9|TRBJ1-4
CASSVVPNEKLFF
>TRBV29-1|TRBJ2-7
CSVELTSERGSYEQYF
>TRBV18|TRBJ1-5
CASSPDRGGNQPQHF
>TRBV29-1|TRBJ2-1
CSVAYRRGNEQFF
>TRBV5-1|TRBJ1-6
CASSLGTGPYNSPLHF
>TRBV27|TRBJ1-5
CASSSRVNNQPQHF
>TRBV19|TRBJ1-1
CASSIALEYEAFF
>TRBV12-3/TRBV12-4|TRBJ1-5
CASKTGWNQPQHF
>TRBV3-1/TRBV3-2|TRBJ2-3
CASSQGAGGPTDTQYF
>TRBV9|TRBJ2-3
CASSAPGTDTQYF
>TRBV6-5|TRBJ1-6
CASSQDRGNSPLHF
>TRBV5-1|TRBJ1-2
CASSLAQNYGYTF
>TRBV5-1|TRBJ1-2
CASSLVRTDGGYTF
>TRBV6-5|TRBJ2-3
CASSLPGGTDTQYF
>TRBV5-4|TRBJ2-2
CASSRGLAGGTGELFF
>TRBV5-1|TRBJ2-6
CASSVEGSGANVLTF
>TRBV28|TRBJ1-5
CASSLGRTGVSNQPQHF
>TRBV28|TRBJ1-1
CASSPGDREDAFF
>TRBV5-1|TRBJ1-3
CASSLMGTGFSGNTIYF
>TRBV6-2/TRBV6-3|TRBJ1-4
CASSYLGQEKLFF
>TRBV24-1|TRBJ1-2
CATSKDRFYGYTF
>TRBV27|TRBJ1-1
CASSHRHTALDTEAFF
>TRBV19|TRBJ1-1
CASSIVRGSTEAFF
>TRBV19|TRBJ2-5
CASSLGQGQETQYF
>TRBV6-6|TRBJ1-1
CASSYPGGNTEAFF
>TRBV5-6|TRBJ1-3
CASSFSYSGNTIYF
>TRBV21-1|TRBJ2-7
CASSSFRDTYYEQYF
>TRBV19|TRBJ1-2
CASSIVGGYNYGYTF
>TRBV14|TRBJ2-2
CASSLRTSRSGELFF
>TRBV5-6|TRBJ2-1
CASSSLGRLYNEQFF
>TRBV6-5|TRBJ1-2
CASSYGGALNYGYTF
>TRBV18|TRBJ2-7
CASSPETGGPHEQYF
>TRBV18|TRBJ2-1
CASSAQTSGGAYNEQFF
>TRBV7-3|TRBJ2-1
CASSLISGNEQFF
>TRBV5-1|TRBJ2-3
CASNPGTGADTQYF
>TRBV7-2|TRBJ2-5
CASSPGGQDDQYF
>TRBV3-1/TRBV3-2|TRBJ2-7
CASSRRDSSYEQYF
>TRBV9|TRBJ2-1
CASSVGSGGAGEQFF
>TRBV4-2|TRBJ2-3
CASSQDWASSRGDTQYF
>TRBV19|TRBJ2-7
CASSIDRIAGEYEQYF
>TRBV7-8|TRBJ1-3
CASSLDGGAGNTIYF
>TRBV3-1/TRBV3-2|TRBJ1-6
CASSLPTGNSPLHF
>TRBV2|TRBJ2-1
CASRSSASGNEQFF
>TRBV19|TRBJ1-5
CASRLYRDQPQHF
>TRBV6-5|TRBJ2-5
CASSPGLAGGETQYF
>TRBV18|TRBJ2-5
CASWRGAGETQYF
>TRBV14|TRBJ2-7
CASSQTGLAGVSSYEQYF
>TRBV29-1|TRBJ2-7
CSVQPGQGTHEQYF